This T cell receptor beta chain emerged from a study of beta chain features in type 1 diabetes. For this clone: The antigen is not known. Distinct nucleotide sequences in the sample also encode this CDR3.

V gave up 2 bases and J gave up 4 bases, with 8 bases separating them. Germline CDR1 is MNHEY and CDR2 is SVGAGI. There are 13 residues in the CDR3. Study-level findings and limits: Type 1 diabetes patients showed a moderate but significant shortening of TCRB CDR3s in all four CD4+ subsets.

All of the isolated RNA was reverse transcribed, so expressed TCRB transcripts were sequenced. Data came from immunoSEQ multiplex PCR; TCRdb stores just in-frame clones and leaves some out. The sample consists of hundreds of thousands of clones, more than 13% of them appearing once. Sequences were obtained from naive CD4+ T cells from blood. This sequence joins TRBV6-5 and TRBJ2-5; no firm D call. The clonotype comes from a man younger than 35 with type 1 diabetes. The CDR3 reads CASSYPPGETQYF. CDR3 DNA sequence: TGTGCCAGCAGTTACCCGCCCGGAGAGACCCAGTACTTC.